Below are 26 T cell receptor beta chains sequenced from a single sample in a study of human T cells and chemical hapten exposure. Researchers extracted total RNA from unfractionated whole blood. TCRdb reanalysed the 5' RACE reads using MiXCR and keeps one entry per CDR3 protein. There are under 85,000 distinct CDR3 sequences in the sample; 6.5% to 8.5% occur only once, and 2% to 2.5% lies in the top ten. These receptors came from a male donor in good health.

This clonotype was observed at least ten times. In DNA, the CDR3 is TGTGCCAGCAGCCAGGGACAGTCCAACACCATATATTTT. As protein: CASSQGQSNTIYF. The rearrangement uses TRBV7-6 and TRBJ1-3, with TRBD1 matching over 7 bases. V was pared by 5 bases and J by 7 bases, with 5 bases of the junction left unmatched. This CDR3 has 13 residues. In germline, CDR1 is SGHVS, CDR2 FNYEAQ. The full variable domain, its missing parts supplied by reference TRBV7-6 and TRBJ1-3, is GAGVSQSPRYKVTKRGQDVALRCDPISGHVSLYWYRQALGQGPEFLTYFNYEAQQDKSGLPNDRFSAERPEGSISTLTIQRTEQRDSAMYRCASSQGQSNTIYFGEGSWLTVV.

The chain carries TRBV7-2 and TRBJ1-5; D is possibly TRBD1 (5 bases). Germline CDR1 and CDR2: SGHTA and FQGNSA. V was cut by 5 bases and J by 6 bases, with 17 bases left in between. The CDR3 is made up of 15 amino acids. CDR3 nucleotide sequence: TGTGCCAGCAGCCGGGGACGTGGGGCAGCTCAGCCCCAGCATTTT. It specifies CASSRGRGAAQPQHF.

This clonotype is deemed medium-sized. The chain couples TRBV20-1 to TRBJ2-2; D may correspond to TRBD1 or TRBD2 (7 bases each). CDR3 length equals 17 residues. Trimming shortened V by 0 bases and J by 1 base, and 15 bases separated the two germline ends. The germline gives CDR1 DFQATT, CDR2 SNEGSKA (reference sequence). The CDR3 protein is CSARDPGGTENTGELFF. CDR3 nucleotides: TGCAGTGCTAGAGATCCCGGGGGGACAGAGAACACCGGGGAGCTGTTTTTT.

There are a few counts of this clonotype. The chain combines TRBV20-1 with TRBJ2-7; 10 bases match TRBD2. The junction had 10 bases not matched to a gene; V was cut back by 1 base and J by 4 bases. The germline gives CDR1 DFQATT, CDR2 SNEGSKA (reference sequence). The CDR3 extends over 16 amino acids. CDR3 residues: CSARVPSGSSLYEQYF. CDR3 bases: TGCAGTGCTAGAGTCCCTAGCGGGAGTTCGTTGTACGAGCAGTACTTC.

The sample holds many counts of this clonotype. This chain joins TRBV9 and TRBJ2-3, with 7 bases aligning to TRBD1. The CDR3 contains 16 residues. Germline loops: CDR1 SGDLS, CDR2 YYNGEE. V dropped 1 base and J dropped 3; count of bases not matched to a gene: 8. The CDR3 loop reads CASSVWSRGKTDTQYF. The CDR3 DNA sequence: TGTGCCAGCAGCGTATGGTCCAGGGGGAAAACAGATACGCAGTATTTT.

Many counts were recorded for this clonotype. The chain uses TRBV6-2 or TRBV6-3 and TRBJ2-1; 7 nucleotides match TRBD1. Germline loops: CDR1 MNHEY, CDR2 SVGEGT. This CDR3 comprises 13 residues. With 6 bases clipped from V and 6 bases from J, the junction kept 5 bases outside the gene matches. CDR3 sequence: CASSRTGGNEQFF. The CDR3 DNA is TGTGCCAGCAGCCGGACAGGCGGCAATGAGCAGTTCTTC.

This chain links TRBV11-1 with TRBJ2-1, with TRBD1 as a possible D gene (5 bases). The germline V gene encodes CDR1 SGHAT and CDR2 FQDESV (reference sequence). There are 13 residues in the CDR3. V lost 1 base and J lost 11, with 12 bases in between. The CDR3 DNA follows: TGTGCCAGCAGCTTAGTAGGACAACAAAAGCAGTTCTTC. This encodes CASSLVGQQKQFF.

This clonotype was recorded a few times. The CDR3 loop is CASSLARQTERGYTF. In DNA, the CDR3 is TGTGCCAGCAGCTTAGCGAGACAGACTGAACGTGGCTACACCTTC. J is TRBJ1-2 and V is TRBV7-9, with a tentative D call TRBD1 (5 bases). CDR3 length: 15 amino acids. CDR1 and CDR2 from the germline V gene are SEHNR and FQNEAQ (reference sequence). V shed 0 bases and J shed 7 bases, with 15 bases lying between them.

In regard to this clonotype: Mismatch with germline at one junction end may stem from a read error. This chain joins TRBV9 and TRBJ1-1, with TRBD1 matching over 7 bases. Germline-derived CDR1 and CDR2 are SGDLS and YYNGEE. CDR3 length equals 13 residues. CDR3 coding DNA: TGTGTCAGCAGCGTAGGGACAGAGGGTGAAGCTTTCTTT. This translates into CVSSVGTEGEAFF.

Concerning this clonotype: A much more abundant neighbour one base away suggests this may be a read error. This chain's CDR3 is CASSAAPPWSSYNEQFF. The CDR3, as DNA: TGTGCCAGCAGCGCAGCGCCCCCCTGGAGCTCCTACAATGAGCAGTTCTTC. The chain uses TRBV9 and TRBJ2-1, with unresolved D. V lost 3 bases to trimming and J lost 0 bases, with 16 bases between them. Per the germline V gene, CDR1 is SGDLS and CDR2 is YYNGEE. This CDR3 is 17 amino acids long.

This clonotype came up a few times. The CDR3: CASSPHPGRSHYGYTF. In nucleotides, the CDR3 is TGTGCCAGCAGTCCCCACCCCGGCAGGAGCCACTATGGCTACACCTTC. The genes are TRBV2 and TRBJ1-2; no definite D call. Per the germline V gene, CDR1 is SNHLY and CDR2 is FYNNEI. V was cut by 5 bases and J by 3 bases, with 19 bases left in between. The CDR3 consists of 16 residues.

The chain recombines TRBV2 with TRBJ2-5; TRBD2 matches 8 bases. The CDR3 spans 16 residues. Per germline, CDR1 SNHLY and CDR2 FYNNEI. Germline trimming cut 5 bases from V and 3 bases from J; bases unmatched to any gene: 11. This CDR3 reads CASSRLASRLEETQYF. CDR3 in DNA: TGTGCCAGCAGTCGACTAGCGTCTCGCCTTGAAGAGACCCAGTACTTC.

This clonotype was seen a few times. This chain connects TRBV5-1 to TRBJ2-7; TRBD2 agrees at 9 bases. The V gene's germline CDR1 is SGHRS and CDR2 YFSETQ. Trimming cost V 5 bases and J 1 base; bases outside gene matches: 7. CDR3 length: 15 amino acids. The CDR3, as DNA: TGCGCCAGCAGTTCCTTAGCGGGAGAGTCCTACGAGCAGTACTTC. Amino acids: CASSSLAGESYEQYF.

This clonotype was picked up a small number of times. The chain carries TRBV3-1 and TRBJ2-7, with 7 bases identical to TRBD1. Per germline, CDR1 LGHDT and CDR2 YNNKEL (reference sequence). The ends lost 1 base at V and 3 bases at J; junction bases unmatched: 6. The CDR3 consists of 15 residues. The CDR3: CASSQADRQVYEQYF. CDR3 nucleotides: TGTGCCAGCAGCCAAGCGGACAGGCAAGTCTACGAGCAGTACTTC.

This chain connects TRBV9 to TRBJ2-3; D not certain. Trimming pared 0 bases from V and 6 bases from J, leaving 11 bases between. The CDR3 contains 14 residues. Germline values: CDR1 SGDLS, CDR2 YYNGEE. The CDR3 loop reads CASSVGSGLDTQYF. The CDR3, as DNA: TGTGCCAGCAGCGTAGGGTCCGGTCTGGATACGCAGTATTTT.

CDR3: CASSEGHRETDTQYF. The CDR3 DNA reads TGTGCCAGCAGCGAGGGACACCGAGAGACAGATACGCAGTATTTT. The gene calls are TRBV7-9 and TRBJ2-3; D might be TRBD1 (6 bases). Trimming took 5 bases from V and 3 from J, leaving 15 bases between them. The CDR3 has 15 residues. Germline CDR1 SEHNR, CDR2 FQNEAQ (reference sequence).

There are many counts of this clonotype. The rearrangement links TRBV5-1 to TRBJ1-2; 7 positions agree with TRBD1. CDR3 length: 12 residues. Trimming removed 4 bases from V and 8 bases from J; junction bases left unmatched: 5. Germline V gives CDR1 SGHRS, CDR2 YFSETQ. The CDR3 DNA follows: TGCGCCAGCAGCCCAGACAGGGAAGGCTACACCTTC. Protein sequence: CASSPDREGYTF.

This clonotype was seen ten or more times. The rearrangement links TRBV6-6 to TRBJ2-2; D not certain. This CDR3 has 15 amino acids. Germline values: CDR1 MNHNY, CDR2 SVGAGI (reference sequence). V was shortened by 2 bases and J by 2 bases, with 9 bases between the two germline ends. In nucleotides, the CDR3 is TGTGCCAGCAGTTACCGGGCACGAAACACCGGGGAGCTGTTTTTT. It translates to CASSYRARNTGELFF.

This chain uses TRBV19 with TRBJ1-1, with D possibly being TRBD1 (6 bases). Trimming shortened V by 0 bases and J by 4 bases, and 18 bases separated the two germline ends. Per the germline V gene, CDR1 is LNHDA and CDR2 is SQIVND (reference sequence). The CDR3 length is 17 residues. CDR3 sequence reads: CASSIEAQGYLGTEAFF. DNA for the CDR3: TGTGCCAGTAGTATAGAAGCCCAGGGGTACTTGGGCACTGAAGCTTTCTTT.

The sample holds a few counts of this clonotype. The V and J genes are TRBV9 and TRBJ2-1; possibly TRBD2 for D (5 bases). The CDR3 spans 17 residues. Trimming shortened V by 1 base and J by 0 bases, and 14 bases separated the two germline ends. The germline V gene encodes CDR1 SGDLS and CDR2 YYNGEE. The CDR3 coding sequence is TGTGCCAGCAGCGTATACGGCGGGTCCAGCTCCTACAATGAGCAGTTCTTC. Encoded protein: CASSVYGGSSSYNEQFF.

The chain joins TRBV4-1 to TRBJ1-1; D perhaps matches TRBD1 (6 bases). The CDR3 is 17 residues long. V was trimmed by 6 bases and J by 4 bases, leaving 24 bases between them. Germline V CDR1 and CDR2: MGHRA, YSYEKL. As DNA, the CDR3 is TGCGCCAGCAGGCCGGGGCAGGGGCTTCCGAGGAGCACTGAAGCTTTCTTT. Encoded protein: CASRPGQGLPRSTEAFF.

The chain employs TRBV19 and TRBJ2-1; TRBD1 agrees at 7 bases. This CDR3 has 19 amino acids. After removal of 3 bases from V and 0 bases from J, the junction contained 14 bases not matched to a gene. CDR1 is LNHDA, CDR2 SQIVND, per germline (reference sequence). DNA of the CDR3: TGTGCCAGTAGTATCCAGGGGGTGAAGGCTAGTGGCTCCTACAATGAGCAGTTCTTC. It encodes CASSIQGVKASGSYNEQFF.

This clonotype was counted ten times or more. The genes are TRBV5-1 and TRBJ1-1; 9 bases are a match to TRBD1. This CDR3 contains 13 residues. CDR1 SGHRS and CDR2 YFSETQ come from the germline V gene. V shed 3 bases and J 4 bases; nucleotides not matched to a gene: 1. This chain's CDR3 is CASSWTGVTEAFF. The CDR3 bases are TGCGCCAGCAGCTGGACAGGGGTCACTGAAGCTTTCTTT.

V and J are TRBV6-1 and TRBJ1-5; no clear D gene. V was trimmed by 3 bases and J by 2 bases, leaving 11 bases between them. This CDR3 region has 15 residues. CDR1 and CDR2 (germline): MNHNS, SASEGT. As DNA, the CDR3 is TGTGCCAGCAGTGATCTGGCCCGACGCAATCAGCCCCAGCATTTT. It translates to CASSDLARRNQPQHF.

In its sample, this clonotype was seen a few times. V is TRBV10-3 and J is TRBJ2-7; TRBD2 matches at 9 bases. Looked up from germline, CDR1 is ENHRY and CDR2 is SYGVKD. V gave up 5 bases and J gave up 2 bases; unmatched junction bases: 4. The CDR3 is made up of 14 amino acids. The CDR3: CAISMTSGTYEQYF. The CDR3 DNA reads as TGTGCCATCAGTATGACTAGCGGAACCTACGAGCAGTACTTC.

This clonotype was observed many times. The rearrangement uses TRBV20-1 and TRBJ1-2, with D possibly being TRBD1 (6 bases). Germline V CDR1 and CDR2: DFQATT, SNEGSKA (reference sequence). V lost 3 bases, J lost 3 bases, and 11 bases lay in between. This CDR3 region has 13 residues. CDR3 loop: CSARTGTDYGYTF. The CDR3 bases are TGCAGTGCTAGGACAGGAACGGACTATGGCTACACCTTC.